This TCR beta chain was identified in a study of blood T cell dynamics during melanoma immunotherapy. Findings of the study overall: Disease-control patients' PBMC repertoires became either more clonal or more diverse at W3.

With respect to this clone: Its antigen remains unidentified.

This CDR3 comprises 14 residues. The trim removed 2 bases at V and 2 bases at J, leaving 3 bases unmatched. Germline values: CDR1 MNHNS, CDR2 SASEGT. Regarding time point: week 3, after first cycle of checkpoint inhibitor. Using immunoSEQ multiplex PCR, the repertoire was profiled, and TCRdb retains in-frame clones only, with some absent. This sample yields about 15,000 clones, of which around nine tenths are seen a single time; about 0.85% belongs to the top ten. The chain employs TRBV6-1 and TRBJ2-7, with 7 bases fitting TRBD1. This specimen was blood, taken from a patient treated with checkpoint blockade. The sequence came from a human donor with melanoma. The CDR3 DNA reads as TGTGCCAGCAGTGAATACAGGGGAACCTACGAGCAGTACTTC. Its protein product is CASSEYRGTYEQYF.